This is a list of T cell receptor beta chains from one sample in a study of cytomegalovirus exposure and HLA in healthy donors. Profiling relied on immunoSEQ multiplex PCR, and the TCRdb table lists in-frame clones only, not all of them. Among some 100,000 clones, roughly 88% were seen once, and the ten largest hold roughly 1.2%. The sequenced material came from PBMCs. All receptors derive from a woman between 18 and 29 years old in good health and CMV-seronegative. The CDR3 runs from the conserved cysteine through the conserved F or W. Fields, in order: CDR3 protein, CDR3 DNA, J gene, V gene, CDR3 length, clone size, D gene. The D gene is left open where the match is weak. Size values are once, few and many counts, or a class for expanded clones, and some rows have none.

cdr3_aa: CASSLPGGSYEQYF; cdr3_nt: TGTGCCAGCAGCTTGCCAGGGGGCTCCTACGAGCAGTACTTC; j_call: TRBJ2-7; v_call: TRBV5-6; cdr3_length: 14; clone_size: -; d_call: TRBD1
cdr3_aa: CASSPRGNTGELFF; cdr3_nt: TGTGCCAGCAGCCCCAGGGGGAACACCGGGGAGCTGTTTTTT; j_call: TRBJ2-2; v_call: TRBV13; cdr3_length: 14; clone_size: -; d_call: -
cdr3_aa: CASSSRERDLTQYF; cdr3_nt: TGTGCCAGCAGCTCCCGGGAGCGGGATTTAACCCAGTACTTC; j_call: TRBJ2-5; v_call: TRBV5-4; cdr3_length: 14; clone_size: once; d_call: TRBD2
cdr3_aa: CASSLNQAGETQYF; cdr3_nt: TGTGCCAGCAGCTTAAATCAGGCAGGGGAGACCCAGTACTTC; j_call: TRBJ2-5; v_call: TRBV7-6; cdr3_length: 14; clone_size: -; d_call: -
cdr3_aa: CASSQLWQVDNEQFF; cdr3_nt: TGCGCCAGCAGCCAGCTCTGGCAGGTTGACAATGAGCAGTTCTTC; j_call: TRBJ2-1; v_call: TRBV4-3; cdr3_length: 15; clone_size: many; d_call: -
cdr3_aa: CASSHGLGTDTQYF; cdr3_nt: TGTGCCAGCAGCCACGGACTAGGCACAGATACGCAGTATTTT; j_call: TRBJ2-3; v_call: TRBV7-9; cdr3_length: 14; clone_size: once; d_call: TRBD2
cdr3_aa: CASSLNQGALETQYF; cdr3_nt: TGTGCCAGCAGCCTTAATCAGGGGGCCTTAGAGACCCAGTACTTC; j_call: TRBJ2-5; v_call: TRBV7-7; cdr3_length: 15; clone_size: -; d_call: TRBD1
cdr3_aa: CASSTGTGGYDEKLFF; cdr3_nt: TGTGCCAGCAGCACAGGGACAGGGGGCTACGATGAAAAACTGTTTTTT; j_call: TRBJ1-4; v_call: TRBV11-2; cdr3_length: 16; clone_size: -; d_call: TRBD1
cdr3_aa: CASSFRQGDNEQFF; cdr3_nt: TGTGCCAGCAGTTTTCGGCAGGGGGACAATGAGCAGTTCTTC; j_call: TRBJ2-1; v_call: TRBV27; cdr3_length: 14; clone_size: once; d_call: TRBD1
cdr3_aa: CASSPTRYTDTQYF; cdr3_nt: TGTGCCAGCAGCCCTACTAGGTACACAGATACGCAGTATTTT; j_call: TRBJ2-3; v_call: TRBV7-9; cdr3_length: 14; clone_size: few; d_call: -
cdr3_aa: CASSDSGGAADTQYF; cdr3_nt: TGTGCCAGCAGTGATAGCGGGGGGGCGGCAGATACGCAGTATTTT; j_call: TRBJ2-3; v_call: TRBV6-4; cdr3_length: 15; clone_size: few; d_call: TRBD2
cdr3_aa: CASSLSLGLEQYF; cdr3_nt: TGTGCCAGCAGCTTATCCCTGGGCCTCGAGCAGTACTTC; j_call: TRBJ2-7; v_call: TRBV7-3; cdr3_length: 13; clone_size: -; d_call: -
cdr3_aa: CACGQGWQPQHF; cdr3_nt: TGTGCCTGCGGACAGGGCTGGCAGCCCCAGCATTTT; j_call: TRBJ1-5; v_call: TRBV28; cdr3_length: 12; clone_size: -; d_call: TRBD1
cdr3_aa: CASSGELAGGADTQYF; cdr3_nt: TGCGCCAGCAGCGGGGAGCTAGCGGGGGGGGCAGATACGCAGTATTTT; j_call: TRBJ2-3; v_call: TRBV4-3; cdr3_length: 16; clone_size: -; d_call: TRBD2
cdr3_aa: CAWSVLAGNEQFF; cdr3_nt: TGTGCCTGGAGTGTACTAGCGGGAAATGAGCAGTTCTTC; j_call: TRBJ2-1; v_call: TRBV30; cdr3_length: 13; clone_size: -; d_call: TRBD2
cdr3_aa: CASSPGTGAYNEQFF; cdr3_nt: TGTGCCAGCTCACCCGGGACAGGGGCCTACAATGAGCAGTTCTTC; j_call: TRBJ2-1; v_call: TRBV18; cdr3_length: 15; clone_size: -; d_call: TRBD1
cdr3_aa: CASSLLGRGTEAFF; cdr3_nt: TGTGCCAGCAGCTTATTAGGGAGGGGCACTGAAGCTTTCTTT; j_call: TRBJ1-1; v_call: TRBV7-8; cdr3_length: 14; clone_size: -; d_call: -
cdr3_aa: CASSPDGGRAYYEQYF; cdr3_nt: TGTGCCAGCAGCCCGGATGGCGGGAGGGCCTACTACGAGCAGTACTTC; j_call: TRBJ2-7; v_call: TRBV7-2; cdr3_length: 16; clone_size: -; d_call: TRBD2
cdr3_aa: CASSSDRLGTDTQYF; cdr3_nt: TGTGCCAGCAGCTCGGACAGACTGGGCACAGATACGCAGTATTTT; j_call: TRBJ2-3; v_call: TRBV5-4; cdr3_length: 15; clone_size: -; d_call: -
cdr3_aa: CASSYSTLNTGELFF; cdr3_nt: TGTGCCAGCAGTTACTCGACTTTGAACACCGGGGAGCTGTTTTTT; j_call: TRBJ2-2; v_call: TRBV6-5; cdr3_length: 15; clone_size: -; d_call: -
cdr3_aa: CASSLSRGGYEQYF; cdr3_nt: TGTGCCAGCAGTTTGAGCAGGGGTGGGTACGAGCAGTACTTC; j_call: TRBJ2-7; v_call: TRBV27; cdr3_length: 14; clone_size: -; d_call: -
cdr3_aa: CASSVPGQGPFEAFF; cdr3_nt: TGTGCCAGCAGCGTTCCGGGACAGGGGCCATTTGAAGCTTTCTTT; j_call: TRBJ1-1; v_call: TRBV9; cdr3_length: 15; clone_size: -; d_call: TRBD1
cdr3_aa: CATAPTGVSYEQYF; cdr3_nt: TGTGCCACCGCGCCCACGGGGGTATCCTACGAGCAGTACTTC; j_call: TRBJ2-7; v_call: TRBV5-8; cdr3_length: 14; clone_size: -; d_call: -
cdr3_aa: CASTSANTGELFF; cdr3_nt: TGTGCCAGCACAAGCGCGAACACCGGGGAGCTGTTTTTT; j_call: TRBJ2-2; v_call: TRBV6-1; cdr3_length: 13; clone_size: -; d_call: -
cdr3_aa: CASSTPWGADTQYF; cdr3_nt: TGTGCCAGCAGCACTCCATGGGGGGCAGATACGCAGTATTTT; j_call: TRBJ2-3; v_call: TRBV11-2; cdr3_length: 14; clone_size: -; d_call: -
cdr3_aa: CASSQGPTENYGYTF; cdr3_nt: TGCGCCAGCAGCCAAGGTCCAACGGAGAACTATGGCTACACCTTC; j_call: TRBJ1-2; v_call: TRBV4-3; cdr3_length: 15; clone_size: few; d_call: -
cdr3_aa: CASSLASGGAWVIDTQYF; cdr3_nt: TGTGCCAGCAGCTTAGCAAGCGGGGGGGCCTGGGTGATAGATACGCAGTATTTT; j_call: TRBJ2-3; v_call: TRBV11-2; cdr3_length: 18; clone_size: -; d_call: TRBD2
cdr3_aa: CASSQESPGQVLYGYTF; cdr3_nt: TGCGCCAGCAGCCAAGAGTCCCCGGGACAGGTCTTGTATGGCTACACCTTC; j_call: TRBJ1-2; v_call: TRBV4-3; cdr3_length: 17; clone_size: -; d_call: TRBD1
cdr3_aa: CASSTRQKMNTEAFF; cdr3_nt: TGTGCCAGTAGTACTCGACAGAAGATGAACACTGAAGCTTTCTTT; j_call: TRBJ1-1; v_call: TRBV19; cdr3_length: 15; clone_size: -; d_call: -
cdr3_aa: CARTTGTRYQETQYF; cdr3_nt: TGTGCCAGAACCACCGGGACACGCTATCAAGAGACCCAGTACTTC; j_call: TRBJ2-5; v_call: TRBV28; cdr3_length: 15; clone_size: -; d_call: -
cdr3_aa: CASSPWDRVGGYTF; cdr3_nt: TGTGCCAGCAGCCCTTGGGACAGGGTGGGTGGCTACACCTTC; j_call: TRBJ1-2; v_call: TRBV6-5; cdr3_length: 14; clone_size: -; d_call: TRBD1
cdr3_aa: CASSLDWNTEAFF; cdr3_nt: TGCGCCAGCAGCTTGGACTGGAACACTGAAGCTTTCTTT; j_call: TRBJ1-1; v_call: TRBV5-1; cdr3_length: 13; clone_size: -; d_call: -
cdr3_aa: CASSLHPGTEETQYF; cdr3_nt: TGCGCCAGCAGCTTGCACCCCGGGACAGAAGAGACCCAGTACTTC; j_call: TRBJ2-5; v_call: TRBV5-1; cdr3_length: 15; clone_size: -; d_call: TRBD1
cdr3_aa: CSLGELYEQYF; cdr3_nt: TGCAGTTTAGGGGAACTCTACGAGCAGTACTTC; j_call: TRBJ2-7; v_call: TRBV20-1; cdr3_length: 11; clone_size: -; d_call: -
cdr3_aa: CASSLTGQGRLSEAFF; cdr3_nt: TGTGCCAGCAGTTTAACTGGACAGGGAAGGTTATCTGAAGCTTTCTTT; j_call: TRBJ1-1; v_call: TRBV27; cdr3_length: 16; clone_size: once; d_call: TRBD1
cdr3_aa: CASSRDRGADTQYF; cdr3_nt: TGTGCCAGCAGTCGGGACAGGGGCGCAGATACGCAGTATTTT; j_call: TRBJ2-3; v_call: TRBV6-4; cdr3_length: 14; clone_size: -; d_call: TRBD1